This T cell receptor (beta chain) was obtained from a study of blood T cell repertoires in COVID-19. A few counts support this clone. Sequencing used immunoSEQ multiplex PCR; TCRdb keeps in-frame clones, though not all of them. The table lists roughly 180,000 clones, approximately 86% of them singletons. Trimming took 2 bases from V and 3 from J; bases not matched to a gene: 12. The CDR3 extends over 17 amino acids. Germline assignment: CDR1 MDHEN and CDR2 SYDVKM. The chain links TRBV28 to TRBJ1-1; 7 positions match TRBD1. The clonotype was recovered from a man aged 60-69 years who had recovered from COVID-19. The source material was PBMCs or T cells enriched from blood (not recorded which). The CDR3 bases are TGTGCCAGCAGTTTAATAGGACTTAATACAGGGGACACTGAAGCTTTCTTT. Translating gives CASSLIGLNTGDTEAFF.